The clone carrying this TCR beta chain was seen a few times. The sample has other DNA sequences that encode this CDR3 too. The authors reverse transcribed all of the isolated RNA, so sequencing captured expressed TCRB transcripts. Using immunoSEQ multiplex PCR, the repertoire was profiled, and TCRdb retains in-frame clones only, with some absent. The sample includes under 400,000 clones, 11% to 15% seen only once; the top ten take approximately 6.7%. A CD45RO/CCR7/CD25/CD127/CD95/CD27 panel sorted naive, central memory, regulatory and stem cell-like memory CD4+ cells. The sample is drawn from a study of beta chain features in type 1 diabetes. V lost 2 bases and J lost 3, with 3 bases in between. The CDR3 runs to 12 residues. CDR1 and CDR2 from the germline V gene are KGHSH and LQKENI.

The TCR was taken from a man under 40 in good health. The chain employs TRBV18 and TRBJ2-3, with D unresolved. The sample consisted of central memory CD4+ T cells from blood. In nucleotides, the CDR3 is TGTGCCAGCTCACCAACTACAGATACGCAGTATTTT. This translates into CASSPTTDTQYF. Combining the CDR3 with reference TRBV18 and TRBJ2-3 gives the whole variable domain NAGVMQNPRHLVRRRGQEARLRCSPMKGHSHVYWYRQLPEEGLKFMVYLQKENIIDESGMPKERFSAEFPKEGPSILRIQQVVRGDSAAYFCASSPTTDTQYFGPGTRLTVL.